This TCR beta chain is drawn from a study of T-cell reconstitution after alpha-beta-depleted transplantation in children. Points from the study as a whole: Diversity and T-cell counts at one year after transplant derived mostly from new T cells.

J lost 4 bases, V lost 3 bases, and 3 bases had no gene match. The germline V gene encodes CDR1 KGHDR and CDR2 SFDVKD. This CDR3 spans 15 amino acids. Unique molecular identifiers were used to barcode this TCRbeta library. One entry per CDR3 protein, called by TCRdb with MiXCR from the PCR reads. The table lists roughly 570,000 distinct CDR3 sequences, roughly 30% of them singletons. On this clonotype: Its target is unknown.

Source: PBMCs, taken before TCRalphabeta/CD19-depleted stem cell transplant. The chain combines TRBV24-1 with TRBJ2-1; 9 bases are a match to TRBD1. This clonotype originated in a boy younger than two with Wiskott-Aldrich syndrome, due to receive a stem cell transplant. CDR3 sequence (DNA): TGTGCCACCAGTGATCCCGGGACAGGGTACAATGAGCAGTTCTTC. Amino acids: CATSDPGTGYNEQFF.